This passage covers 9 T cell receptor beta chains from one sample sequenced in a study of B cell selection in AIRE deficiency. Repertoires were generated with immunoSEQ multiplex PCR, while TCRdb's copy carries only in-frame clones and drops some. The data show around 19,000 clones, 95% to 98% seen once. CD4+CD127+ cells were sorted as the conventional CD4 T cells. Material: conventional CD4+ T cells sorted from PBMCs. The receptors were gathered from a human donor with AIRE deficiency.

The genes are TRBV15 and TRBJ2-3; 11 positions agree with TRBD2. The germline V gene has CDR1 LNHNV and CDR2 YYDKDF (reference sequence). J gave up 3 bases and V 9 bases, and 2 bases lay outside the gene matches. The CDR3 consists of 13 residues. The CDR3 region has the DNA TGTGCCACTAGGACTAGCGGGACAGATACGCAGTATTTT. Protein sequence: CATRTSGTDTQYF.

In this sample, this clone turned up once. This rearrangement joins TRBV5-1 to TRBJ2-3; D remains ambiguous. Trimming stripped 1 base from V and 6 bases from J, with 12 bases between. The germline V gene encodes CDR1 SGHRS and CDR2 YFSETQ. The CDR3 has 14 residues. The DNA for the CDR3 is TGCGCCAGCAGCTTGCTAGGGCAAAGGGATACGCAGTATTTT. Amino acids: CASSLLGQRDTQYF. The variable domain in full, completed from reference TRBV5-1 and TRBJ2-3, reads KAGVTQTPRYLIKTRGQQVTLSCSPISGHRSVSWYQQTPGQGLQFLFEYFSETQRNKGNFPGRFSGRQFSNSRSEMNVSTLELGDSALYLCASSLLGQRDTQYFGPGTRLTVL.

The rearrangement links TRBV6-1 to TRBJ2-4; 10 bases fit TRBD2. V shed 1 base and J 8 bases; nucleotides not matched to a gene: 8. Germline CDR1 is MNHNS and CDR2 is SASEGT. CDR3 length equals 16 residues. In DNA, the CDR3 is TGTGCCAGCAGTGAAGACCGGCGACTAGCGGGTCACATTCAGTACTTC. It yields the protein CASSEDRRLAGHIQYF.

About this clone itself: An end of the junction differs from the germline gene, which may be a read error. The chain is built from TRBV5-1 and TRBJ2-7, with D unclear. The CDR3 has 12 residues. Germline CDR1 is SGHRS and CDR2 is YFSETQ. CDR3 sequence reads: CASSLSSSEQYF. CDR3 DNA sequence: TGCGCCAGCAGCTTGTCGTCCTCCGAGCAGTACTTC.

J is TRBJ2-5 and V is TRBV7-9; D may be TRBD2 (6 bases). Trimming shortened V by 5 bases and J by 7 bases, and 20 bases separated the two germline ends. This CDR3 region has 15 residues. CDR1 and CDR2 from the germline V gene are SEHNR and FQNEAQ (reference sequence). The CDR3 DNA reads as TGTGCCAGCAGCACGCCCCGGGCCGGGAGCGGGACCCAGTACTTC. This encodes CASSTPRAGSGTQYF.

This sequence joins TRBV6-4 and TRBJ2-7, with 8 positions matching TRBD2. This CDR3 contains 19 residues. After removal of 2 bases from V and 3 bases from J, the junction contained 18 bases not matched to a gene. Germline assignment: CDR1 MRHNA and CDR2 SNTAGT. CDR3 sequence (DNA): TGTGCCAGCAGTGACCAGTGGCCCTATAGCGGGATTGGGCTCTACGAGCAGTACTTC. This sequence encodes CASSDQWPYSGIGLYEQYF.

The chain uses TRBV7-2 and TRBJ2-6; perhaps TRBD1 as D (5 bases). Germline-derived CDR1 and CDR2 are SGHTA and FQGNSA. The CDR3 contains 22 residues. V was cut by 0 bases and J by 0 bases, with 24 bases left in between. This CDR3 is CASSLAGRAAWDVSSGANVLTF. CDR3 coding DNA: TGTGCCAGCAGCTTAGCGGGCAGGGCGGCCTGGGATGTTAGCTCTGGGGCCAACGTCCTGACTTTC.

This rearrangement joins TRBV14 to TRBJ2-7; no definite D call. CDR3 length: 16 amino acids. Germline V CDR1 and CDR2: SGHDN, FVKESK. V dropped 4 bases and J dropped 8 bases, with 24 bases sitting between them. The CDR3 DNA reads TGTGCCAGCAGCCTCGACCAGGCGCGAATTAATGCGAAGCAGTACTTC. This encodes CASSLDQARINAKQYF.

The chain employs TRBV6-6 and TRBJ1-4; 7 bases match TRBD1. The CDR3 is 14 residues long. CDR1 is MNHNY, CDR2 SVGAGI, per germline (reference sequence). V was clipped by 6 bases and J by 8 bases; unmatched bases: 9. As DNA, the CDR3 is TGTGCCAGCAGCTCGGAACAGGGGAGGGAAAAACTGTTTTTT. It is translated as CASSSEQGREKLFF.